What follows are 18 T cell receptor beta chains derived from one specimen sequenced in a study of blood T cell repertoires in COVID-19. Sequenced by immunoSEQ multiplex PCR; TCRdb stores in-frame clones only, minus some. Among roughly 60,000 clones, roughly 84% were seen once, and the ten largest hold approximately 5.6%. The sample consisted of peripheral blood. These receptors originate from a woman in her sixties with acute or convalescent COVID-19.

The count of this clone is one. This chain uses TRBV9 with TRBJ2-3, with TRBD1 as a possible D gene (6 bases). V shed 2 bases and J shed 1 base, with 14 bases lying between them. This CDR3 region has 16 residues. Germline assignment: CDR1 SGDLS and CDR2 YYNGEE. CDR3 amino acids: CASSVDTGPGTDTQYF. The CDR3 nucleotides are TGTGCCAGCAGCGTCGACACAGGGCCGGGCACAGATACGCAGTATTTT.

The V gene is TRBV27, the J gene TRBJ1-5; TRBD1 matches 7 bases. CDR3 length: 15 amino acids. Per germline, CDR1 MNHEY and CDR2 SMNVEV (reference sequence). V was pared by 6 bases and J by 2 bases, with 7 bases of the junction left unmatched. CDR3 in amino acids: CASSGHGTGNQPQHF. CDR3 in DNA: TGTGCCAGCAGCGGACACGGGACAGGCAATCAGCCCCAGCATTTT.

V usage is TRBV6-2 or TRBV6-3 and J usage is TRBJ2-7; 9 bases agree with TRBD2. V gave up 6 bases and J gave up 6 bases; unmatched junction bases: 12. The CDR3 has 15 residues. CDR1 MNHEY and CDR2 SVGEGT come from the germline V gene. Written as DNA, the CDR3 is TGTGCCAGCAGCCTAGAGGCTAGCGGGGTCCCCGAGCAGTACTTC. Its protein is CASSLEASGVPEQYF.

The table lists this clone with a few counts. The V gene is TRBV9, the J gene TRBJ1-4; 9 nucleotides match TRBD1. J gave up 7 bases and V 0 bases, and 10 bases lay outside the gene matches. This CDR3 is 17 amino acids long. CDR1 SGDLS and CDR2 YYNGEE come from the germline V gene. The CDR3 DNA reads as TGTGCCAGCAGCGTAGGGGACAGGGCGGCGGGGAGTGAAAAACTGTTTTTT. Translating it yields CASSVGDRAAGSEKLFF.

The chain couples TRBV28 to TRBJ2-6, with 8 bases fitting TRBD1. The CDR3 contains 14 residues. The germline V gene encodes CDR1 MDHEN and CDR2 SYDVKM. With V trimmed by 8 bases and J by 4 bases, 4 bases remained unmatched. CDR3 coding DNA: TGTGCCAGCGGACAGGGTGCCGGGGCCAACGTCCTGACTTTC. Residues: CASGQGAGANVLTF.

The chain joins TRBV4-2 to TRBJ2-6; D remains ambiguous. CDR3 length equals 16 residues. V gave up 4 bases and J gave up 0 bases, with 10 bases separating them. CDR1 is LGHNA and CDR2 is YNFKEQ in the germline V gene. The CDR3 nucleotides read TGTGCCAGCAGCCTGGAGTTAAGCTCTGGGGCCAACGTCCTGACTTTC. As protein: CASSLELSSGANVLTF.

V is TRBV6-5 and J is TRBJ1-2; D uncertain. The CDR3 is 14 amino acids. V shed 8 bases and J shed 0 bases, with 13 bases lying between them. Germline V gives CDR1 MNHEY, CDR2 SVGAGI. The CDR3 here is CASHPPGANYGYTF. CDR3 DNA: TGTGCCAGCCACCCCCCGGGAGCTAACTATGGCTACACCTTC.

This clone was seen once. This chain uses TRBV20-1 with TRBJ2-3; D perhaps matches TRBD2 (7 bases). In germline, CDR1 is DFQATT, CDR2 SNEGSKA (reference sequence). The CDR3 loop spans 13 amino acids. V lost 3 bases and J lost 6, with 13 bases in between. CDR3 nucleotides: TGCAGTGCTAGTTGGTCGGGGGGCGATACGCAGTATTTT. Translating it yields CSASWSGGDTQYF.

The chain has TRBV5-1 and TRBJ1-2, with D perhaps TRBD1 (6 bases). The V end was cut by 5 bases, the J end by 5 bases, with 19 bases between. Germline V gene sequence: CDR1 SGHRS, CDR2 YFSETQ. The CDR3 covers 15 residues. The CDR3 is CASRKDTGSGYGYTF. The CDR3 DNA is TGCGCCAGCAGGAAGGATACAGGGTCGGGGTATGGCTACACCTTC.

The chain links TRBV27 to TRBJ2-1; no reliable D call. V shed 4 bases and J shed 4 bases, with 11 bases lying between them. Germline CDR1 MNHEY, CDR2 SMNVEV (reference sequence). There are 14 residues in the CDR3. CDR3 in amino acids: CASSYTGAYNEQFF. The CDR3 bases are TGTGCCAGCAGTTATACGGGTGCGTACAATGAGCAGTTCTTC.

The V and J genes are TRBV5-5 and TRBJ1-2; D ambiguous. The V gene lost 0 bases and the J gene lost 13 bases, with 16 bases spanning the gap. Germline values: CDR1 SGHKS, CDR2 YYEKEE (reference sequence). The CDR3 loop spans 13 amino acids. The CDR3 DNA reads as TGTGCCAGCAGCTTGGAGCCGACCCTTGGGCCCACCTTC. This codes for CASSLEPTLGPTF.

This CDR3 is CASSLTIETGLMNTEAFF. The DNA of the CDR3 is TGTGCCAGCAGCTTAACAATAGAAACAGGCCTGATGAACACTGAAGCTTTCTTT. The rearrangement links TRBV11-2 to TRBJ1-1, with D tentatively TRBD1 (5 bases). V lost 2 bases, J lost 0 bases, and 19 bases lay in between. This CDR3 comprises 18 residues. Germline values: CDR1 SGHAT, CDR2 FQNNGV.

The J gene is TRBJ1-6, the V gene TRBV7-9; perhaps TRBD1 as D (5 bases). Germline V CDR1 and CDR2: SEHNR, FQNEAQ (reference sequence). CDR3 length: 15 amino acids. The germline V and J ends were trimmed by 5 bases and 0 bases, with 8 bases remaining between them. The CDR3 DNA is TGTGCCAGCAGCCCCCAGGGCTCCTATAATTCACCCCTCCACTTT. Amino acid sequence: CASSPQGSYNSPLHF.

This clone has just one count. The CDR3 here is CASSPPRGAGDTQYF. The CDR3 DNA reads TGTGCCAGCTCACCCCCGCGGGGGGCGGGGGATACGCAGTATTTT. V and J are TRBV18 and TRBJ2-3, with TRBD2 matching over 8 bases. CDR1 is KGHSH and CDR2 is LQKENI in the germline V gene. The CDR3 consists of 15 residues. Trimming at V came to 3 bases and at J to 6 bases, leaving 8 bases not matched to a gene.

This clone appeared a few times. The CDR3 spells CASRGLVEDTEAFF. CDR3 sequence (DNA): TGTGCCAGCAGGGGGTTGGTGGAGGACACTGAAGCTTTCTTT. The chain links TRBV2 to TRBJ1-1; D is ambiguous. CDR3 size: 14 residues. V was clipped by 6 bases and J by 3 bases, with 14 bases between them. Germline V gives CDR1 SNHLY, CDR2 FYNNEI.

This clone was observed once. This chain uses TRBV9 with TRBJ2-1, with TRBD2 matching over 8 bases. This CDR3 has 17 residues. Germline V gene lookup returns CDR1 SGDLS and CDR2 YYNGEE. Trimming at V came to 3 bases and at J to 2 bases, leaving 10 bases not matched to a gene. CDR3 bases: TGTGCCAGCAGCGAAACGTCGGCGGGGGGTCCCTACAATGAGCAGTTCTTC. It yields the protein CASSETSAGGPYNEQFF.

The rearrangement links TRBV7-9 to TRBJ1-5; TRBD1 aligns across 11 bases. CDR3 length: 17 amino acids. Germline loops: CDR1 SEHNR, CDR2 FQNEAQ (reference sequence). J was trimmed by 1 base and V by 5 bases; bases with no gene match: 7. The CDR3 loop reads CASSHGTGGISNQPQHF. CDR3 bases: TGTGCCAGCAGCCACGGGACAGGGGGAATAAGCAATCAGCCCCAGCATTTT. The variable domain in full, completed from reference TRBV7-9 and TRBJ1-5, reads DTGVSQNPRHKITKRGQNVTFRCDPISEHNRLYWYRQTLGQGPEFLTYFQNEAQLEKSRLLSDRFSAERPKGSFSTLEIQRTEQGDSAMYLCASSHGTGGISNQPQHFGDGTRLSIL.

CDR3 in amino acids: CASSLGGWEKLFF. The CDR3 DNA reads TGTGCCAGCAGTTTAGGCGGTTGGGAAAAACTGTTTTTT. This chain joins TRBV12-3 or TRBV12-4 and TRBJ1-4; no clear D gene. V was shortened by 1 base and J by 8 bases, with 8 bases between the two germline ends. This CDR3 is built from 13 residues.